This TCR beta chain was profiled in a study of Ad26.COV2.S vaccination and SARS-CoV-2 variants. Overall study context: The donor participated in the COV1001 trial, in its Ad26.COV2.S arm. Donor got 5x10^10 or 1x10^11 viral particles of Ad26.COV2.S.

Concerning this clone: Other nucleotide sequences in the sample specify the same CDR3.

With 5 bases removed from V and 5 bases from J, the gap between germline ends came to 8 bases. This CDR3 spans 12 amino acids. Germline CDR1 is MDHEN and CDR2 is SYDVKM. Method: immunoSEQ multiplex PCR; TCRdb's copy keeps in-frame clones and lacks some. This table has around 300,000 clones, 88% appearing once. Treatment noted: approximately 18 received Ad26.COV2.S at low or high dose, single or two shots; 5 received placebo; per-sample allocation not given. Sample collection was performed on day 63 after the first vaccine or placebo injection. The donor's status was that of an adult aged 18-55 years in Boston.

The chain is built from TRBV28 and TRBJ2-3, with D uncertain. The TCR sequence derives from a person between 18 and 65 years old who received the Ad26.COV2.S COVID-19 vaccine or a placebo. This specimen was peripheral blood, taken in a trial of Ad26.COV2.S vaccine versus placebo. The CDR3 nucleotides read TGTGCCAGCAGTCTGAGAGGAGATACGCAGTATTTT. As protein: CASSLRGDTQYF.